This TCR beta chain comes out of a study of blood T cell repertoires in COVID-19. The overall study: In each case, the material was cDNA or gDNA derived from T cells, B-cell-depleted T cells, or PBMCs.

The assay was immunoSEQ multiplex PCR, and TCRdb's table has in-frame clones only and misses some. Among some 300,000 clones, over 85% were seen once, and the ten largest hold 2.5% to 3.5%. Per germline, CDR1 SGHRS and CDR2 YFSETQ. There are 17 residues in the CDR3. J gave up 5 bases and V 0 bases, and 12 bases lay outside the gene matches. The clonotype was recovered from a woman between 50 and 59 years old who had been exposed to COVID-19. This sequence joins TRBV5-1 and TRBJ2-5; 8 nucleotides agree with TRBD1. Source material: PBMCs or T cells enriched from blood (not recorded which). Here the CDR3 reads CASSLGVSGGALETQYF. The DNA for the CDR3 is TGCGCCAGCAGCTTGGGTGTGTCAGGGGGCGCGTTGGAGACCCAGTACTTC.